The sequence of this T cell receptor beta chain was determined in a study of cytomegalovirus exposure and HLA in healthy donors. Study observations and caveats: The authors listed some 150 TCR beta chains as cytomegalovirus-associated.

PCR primers comprised 60 Vbeta and 13 Jbeta primers. Some clones are missing from TCRdb's copy, which holds only in-frame ones; the method was immunoSEQ multiplex PCR. The profile shows 85,000 to 120,000 clones, roughly 83% of them singletons. Comment on this clone: Its matching antigen is unknown.

The sequencing input was PBMCs. This clonotype originated in a middle-aged man in good health and CMV-seronegative.

The CDR3 region is CASSPGLAGGPGNIQYF. The CDR3 bases are TGTGCCAGCAGCCCGGGACTAGCGGGGGGGCCGGGAAACATTCAGTACTTC. The chain recombines TRBV5-4 with TRBJ2-4, with 16 bases fitting TRBD2. From germline, CDR1 is SGHNT and CDR2 YYREEE (reference sequence). CDR3 length equals 17 residues. The V and J ends lost 4 bases and 6 bases, in that order; junction bases with no gene match: 7.